This TCR beta chain appears in the sequencing data of a study of cytomegalovirus exposure and HLA in healthy donors. The study, taken as a whole, reports: The authors judged a highly shared variant cluster likely a sequencing artifact. The investigators catalogued 150 to 200 TCR beta chains as cytomegalovirus-associated.

For this clone: Its antigen is as yet unknown.

The trim removed 3 bases at V and 8 bases at J, leaving 9 bases unmatched. This CDR3 spans 14 amino acids. Germline V gene sequence: CDR1 GTSNPN, CDR2 SVGIG (reference sequence). Primers included in the PCR were 60 Vbeta and 13 Jbeta primers. Measured with immunoSEQ multiplex PCR; TCRdb has only the in-frame clones, and not every one. Counted here are under 150,000 clones, approximately 75% occurring once; the ten biggest clones make up around 1%. The rearrangement uses TRBV30 and TRBJ2-1; 8 nucleotides line up with TRBD2. This clonotype originated in a male donor in good health and CMV-seronegative. The sequenced material came from PBMCs. DNA for the CDR3: TGTGCCTGGAGGTTCGCGGGGGGAAGGGATGAGCAGTTCTTC. Its protein is CAWRFAGGRDEQFF.